This passage covers 25 T cell receptor beta chains from one sample sequenced in a study of response to subunit inactivated influenza vaccine. TCRdb redid the calling of the RT-PCR reads with MiXCR, one entry per CDR3 protein. The data show about 300,000 distinct CDR3 sequences, roughly a fifth seen once. Specimen: PBMCs from blood, collected about 19 months after vaccination. These receptor sequences come from a man aged 50-75 years who received an inactivated influenza vaccine.

This clonotype was observed at least ten times. The chain carries TRBV18 and TRBJ1-1; D not resolved. Germline V CDR1 and CDR2: KGHSH, LQKENI. Trimming stripped 6 bases from V and 2 bases from J, with 19 bases between. The length of the CDR3 is 16 residues. Here the CDR3 reads CASSPRRTDSNTEAFF. The CDR3 nucleotides read TGTGCCAGCTCGCCCCGCCGAACAGACTCTAACACTGAAGCTTTCTTT.

The chain is built from TRBV6-5 and TRBJ1-4, with TRBD1 matching over 8 bases. The CDR3 runs 16 residues. After removal of 0 bases from V and 8 bases from J, the junction contained 8 bases not matched to a gene. Looked up from germline, CDR1 is MNHEY and CDR2 is SVGAGI. In nucleotides, the CDR3 is TGTGCCAGCAGTTACTCCGCGACAGGGGAGAGAGAAAAACTGTTTTTT. Encoded protein: CASSYSATGEREKLFF.

The chain couples TRBV10-2 to TRBJ2-2; tentative D call: TRBD2 (5 bases). Germline CDR1 reads WSHSY; CDR2 reads SAAADI. The CDR3 covers 17 residues. Trimming stripped 1 base from V and 4 bases from J, with 16 bases between. DNA for the CDR3: TGCGCCAGCAGTGAGTTAGGCGGAGGCTGGGGCACCGGGGAGCTGTTTTTT. Translation gives CASSELGGGWGTGELFF.

This clonotype was counted only a few times. V gene TRBV19 combines with J gene TRBJ2-6; D possibly matches TRBD1 or TRBD2 (5 bases each). V was pared by 6 bases and J by 2 bases, with 20 bases between. Germline V gene lookup returns CDR1 LNHDA and CDR2 SQIVND (reference sequence). This CDR3 has 18 amino acids. The CDR3 is CASSSFGTRTTGANVLTF. The CDR3 nucleotides read TGTGCCAGTAGCTCATTTGGAACTAGGACAACTGGGGCCAACGTCCTGACTTTC.

This clonotype was seen a handful of times. The chain combines TRBV6-2 or TRBV6-3 with TRBJ2-1; TRBD2 matches at 9 bases. The CDR3 extends over 16 amino acids. The germline CDR1 and CDR2 sequences are MNHEY and SVGEGT. The J segment lost 2 bases and the V segment lost 4 bases, leaving 6 bases of the junction unmatched. The CDR3 loop reads CASSSYRTSAYNEQFF. In nucleotides, the CDR3 is TGTGCCAGCAGTTCATATAGGACTAGCGCCTACAATGAGCAGTTCTTC.

The chain couples TRBV2 to TRBJ1-4; D uncertain. Trimming removed 7 bases at V and 7 bases at J, with 13 bases between. The CDR3 has 13 residues. The germline V gene has CDR1 SNHLY and CDR2 FYNNEI. The CDR3: CASTSYRREKLFF. CDR3 DNA sequence: TGTGCCAGCACCAGCTATAGGCGTGAAAAACTGTTTTTT.

The chain carries TRBV29-1 and TRBJ2-7, with a possible D match to TRBD1 (5 bases). Germline CDR1 is SQVTM and CDR2 is ANQGSEA. Trimming shortened V by 4 bases and J by 2 bases, and 6 bases separated the two germline ends. This CDR3 spans 11 amino acids. The CDR3 nucleotides read TGCAGCGTTGTACAGGCCTACGAGCAGTACTTC. Residues: CSVVQAYEQYF.

This clonotype was detected a few times. V gene TRBV5-1 combines with J gene TRBJ1-2; D perhaps matches TRBD1 (6 bases). Trimming took off 6 bases at V and 6 bases at J, with 21 bases between the two ends. Germline assignment: CDR1 SGHRS and CDR2 YFSETQ. This CDR3 has 15 residues. CDR3 loop: CASTSGLGAVDGYTF. In DNA, the CDR3 is TGCGCCAGCACCTCTGGCCTGGGGGCAGTGGATGGCTACACCTTC.

This clonotype turned up a few times. This chain uses TRBV4-2 with TRBJ1-5, with D unclear. Germline V CDR1 and CDR2: LGHNA, YNFKEQ. V gave up 0 bases and J gave up 0 bases, with 6 bases separating them. This CDR3 comprises 15 residues. The CDR3 DNA sequence: TGTGCCAGCAGCCAAGATCCGGCTAGCAATCAGCCCCAGCATTTT. Encoded protein: CASSQDPASNQPQHF.

This clonotype was picked up many times. The rearrangement links TRBV19 to TRBJ2-1; 13 bases map to TRBD2. Germline-derived CDR1 and CDR2 are LNHDA and SQIVND (reference sequence). The CDR3 runs 19 residues. The J segment lost 7 bases and the V segment lost 4 bases, leaving 16 bases of the junction unmatched. CDR3 sequence: CASSKRGPGLAGVLNEQFF. The DNA of the CDR3 is TGTGCCAGTAGTAAACGGGGACCCGGACTAGCGGGAGTTTTAAATGAGCAGTTCTTC.

This clonotype was seen only a few times. This sequence joins TRBV12-3 or TRBV12-4 and TRBJ2-1; a possible D gene is TRBD1 (6 bases). Trimming removed 6 bases from V and 0 bases from J, with 12 bases in between. The CDR3 length is 15 residues. This CDR3 reads CASRQTGYSYNEQFF. The CDR3 coding sequence is TGTGCCAGCAGACAAACAGGGTACTCCTACAATGAGCAGTTCTTC.

This chain joins TRBV19 and TRBJ2-1; 13 bases match TRBD2. The CDR3 contains 16 residues. V dropped 5 bases and J dropped 2; count of bases not matched to a gene: 3. Germline loops: CDR1 LNHDA, CDR2 SQIVND (reference sequence). The CDR3: CASSPGTSGAYNEQFF. As DNA, the CDR3 is TGTGCCAGTAGTCCCGGGACTAGCGGGGCCTACAATGAGCAGTTCTTC.

V and J are TRBV11-2 and TRBJ2-7; 14 positions agree with TRBD2. Germline V gene sequence: CDR1 SGHAT, CDR2 FQNNGV. This CDR3 is built from 18 residues. After removal of 3 bases from V and 5 bases from J, the junction contained 12 bases not matched to a gene. The CDR3 here is CASSLGLAGAIGRDEQYF. The CDR3 coding sequence is TGTGCCAGCAGCTTGGGACTAGCGGGAGCCATAGGTCGAGACGAGCAGTACTTC. Filled out from reference TRBV11-2 and TRBJ2-7, the complete variable domain reads EAGVAQSPRYKIIEKRQSVAFWCNPISGHATLYWYQQILGQGPKLLIQFQNNGVVDDSQLPKDRFSAERLKGVDSTLKIQPAKLEDSAVYLCASSLGLAGAIGRDEQYFGPGTRLTVT.

The chain uses TRBV28 and TRBJ2-5; 9 positions match TRBD2. Germline loops: CDR1 MDHEN, CDR2 SYDVKM. The CDR3 spans 16 residues. The junction had 10 bases not matched to a gene; V was cut back by 4 bases and J by 4 bases. CDR3 residues: CASSSPSVAGVETQYF. The DNA for the CDR3 is TGTGCCAGCAGTTCCCCCTCGGTAGCGGGAGTAGAGACCCAGTACTTC.

J is TRBJ1-5 and V is TRBV2, with TRBD1 as a possible D gene (5 bases). Germline CDR1 is SNHLY and CDR2 is FYNNEI. V lost 7 bases to trimming and J lost 4 bases, with 14 bases between them. The CDR3 consists of 14 residues. In nucleotides, the CDR3 is TGTGCCAGCACGGCATTCGGGGGAAATCAGCCCCAGCATTTT. It codes for CASTAFGGNQPQHF. Complete variable domain (other parts from reference TRBV2 and TRBJ1-5): EPEVTQTPSHQVTQMGQEVILRCVPISNHLYFYWYRQILGQKVEFLVSFYNNEISEKSEIFDDQFSVERPDGSNFTLKIRSTKLEDSAMYFCASTAFGGNQPQHFGDGTRLSIL.

The chain is built from TRBV12-3 or TRBV12-4 and TRBJ1-1; D unclear. The CDR3 covers 14 residues. Trimming stripped 8 bases from V and 1 base from J, with 14 bases between. DNA of the CDR3: TGTGCCAGCGGTTCCCCAGTAGGGAACACTGAAGCTTTCTTT. Translated, it gives CASGSPVGNTEAFF.

Many counts were recorded for this clonotype. The chain joins TRBV20-1 to TRBJ1-1; tentative D call: TRBD1 (6 bases). This CDR3 is built from 14 residues. Trimming removed 3 bases at V and 5 bases at J, with 16 bases between. Germline-derived CDR1 and CDR2 are DFQATT and SNEGSKA (reference sequence). The CDR3 loop is CSASGTGMGTEAFF. CDR3 nucleotides: TGCAGTGCTAGTGGTACAGGGATGGGGACTGAAGCTTTCTTT.

This clonotype was seen a few times. The chain links TRBV25-1 to TRBJ1-6, with 11 bases matching TRBD1. From germline, CDR1 is MGHDK and CDR2 SYGVNS. After removal of 6 bases from V and 10 bases from J, the junction contained 11 bases not matched to a gene. The CDR3 totals 16 residues. The CDR3 here is CASRRDSGTGGSPLHF. CDR3 DNA sequence: TGTGCCAGCAGGAGGGACTCCGGGACAGGGGGATCACCCCTCCACTTT.

The chain links TRBV19 to TRBJ2-5; D is unclear. This CDR3 is built from 15 residues. Germline CDR1 and CDR2: LNHDA and SQIVND (reference sequence). V was pared by 1 base and J by 2 bases, with 11 bases between. The CDR3 loop reads CASSIVLGPQETQYF. For the CDR3, the DNA is TGTGCCAGTAGTATAGTTTTAGGGCCACAAGAGACCCAGTACTTC. The entire variable domain, with the rest obtained from reference TRBV19 and TRBJ2-5, is as follows: DGGITQSPKYLFRKEGQNVTLSCEQNLNHDAMYWYRQDPGQGLRLIYYSQIVNDFQKGDIAEGYSVSREKKESFPLTVTSAQKNPTAFYLCASSIVLGPQETQYFGPGTRLLVL.

The CDR3, as DNA: TGCAGCGTCCTCAGGGGTGGCACCCACTACGAGCAGTACTTC. Protein: CSVLRGGTHYEQYF. V usage is TRBV29-1 and J usage is TRBJ2-7, with D tentatively TRBD1 (6 bases). The germline V and J ends were trimmed by 6 bases and 3 bases, with 18 bases remaining between them. Germline CDR1 SQVTM, CDR2 ANQGSEA. The CDR3 sequence is 14 residues long.

In this sample, this clonotype turned up many times. The V gene is TRBV28, the J gene TRBJ1-3; D uncertain. This CDR3 region has 15 residues. Germline V gene data show CDR1 as MDHEN and CDR2 as SYDVKM. V lost 5 bases and J lost 0, with 11 bases in between. The CDR3 spells CASSAPGRSGNTIYF. CDR3 DNA sequence: TGTGCCAGCAGTGCCCCGGGTCGCTCTGGAAACACCATATATTTT.

This clonotype was found once. The V and J genes are TRBV23-1 and TRBJ2-5; 7 bases agree with TRBD1. TRBV23-1 counts as an open reading frame of uncertain function. V dropped 6 bases and J dropped 5; count of bases not matched to a gene: 9. This CDR3 is built from 14 residues. The CDR3 loop reads CASRPQGIVETQYF. The DNA for the CDR3 is TGCGCCAGCAGACCACAGGGGATCGTGGAGACCCAGTACTTC.

The genes are TRBV11-2 and TRBJ2-1; D call uncertain. The ends were cut back, 0 bases at V and 15 bases at J, with 12 bases in the middle. Germline V gene sequence: CDR1 SGHAT, CDR2 FQNNGV. The CDR3 runs 12 residues. The CDR3 sequence is CASSLEDFRPFF. CDR3 nucleotide sequence: TGTGCCAGCAGCTTAGAAGATTTTCGACCGTTCTTC.

This chain connects TRBV28 to TRBJ2-7; possibly TRBD2 for D (5 bases). This CDR3 is built from 12 residues. The V end lost 5 bases, the J end lost 5 bases, and 10 bases lay between the germline ends. Germline V gene lookup returns CDR1 MDHEN and CDR2 SYDVKM. The CDR3: CASSPLGNEQYF. CDR3 DNA sequence: TGTGCCAGCAGTCCCCTCGGGAACGAGCAGTACTTC.

In this sample, this clonotype turned up a few times. The CDR3 reads CASSLGQTHEQYF. The CDR3 bases are TGCGCCAGCAGCTTGGGACAAACCCACGAGCAGTACTTC. The chain is built from TRBV5-1 and TRBJ2-7; no definite D call. The CDR3 totals 13 residues. Looked up from germline, CDR1 is SGHRS and CDR2 is YFSETQ. V was cut by 0 bases and J by 5 bases, with 9 bases left in between.